The clone carrying this TCR beta chain was counted between two and nine times. These data originate in a study of T cell repertoires in cytomegalovirus infection. The V end was cut by 6 bases, the J end by 0 bases, with 15 bases between. CDR3 length: 15 residues. In germline, CDR1 is MDHEN, CDR2 SYDVKM. TCRdb used MiXCR to reprocess the reads, holding one entry per CDR3 protein. The sample has around 450,000 distinct CDR3 sequences; approximately 31% are singletons. This TCR derives from a human donor in good health (CMV status not recorded). Some clones in this sample may be carry-over from other donors' samples. Sequenced input: PBMCs. The chain carries TRBV28 and TRBJ2-7; tentative D call: TRBD1 (6 bases). The CDR3 here is CASSLTGMGSYEQYF. In DNA, the CDR3 is TGTGCCAGCAGCCTTACAGGGATGGGCTCCTACGAGCAGTACTTC.